Reported below is one T cell receptor beta chain. This sample is drawn from a study of T cells in Graves' hyperthyroidism and ophthalmopathy. Trimming took 2 bases from V and 10 from J; bases not matched to a gene: 5. Germline CDR1 PRHDT, CDR2 FYEKMQ (reference sequence). The CDR3 sequence is 15 residues long. It was RNA transcripts that yielded the amplified TCR beta CDR3 regions. Primed by the HTBI set, a first-round RT-PCR was run on the TCR CDR3. TCRdb fed the multiplex PCR reads into MiXCR, producing one record per CDR3 protein. The sample holds about 620,000 distinct CDR3 sequences, 15% to 20% seen once. No progression to ophthalmopathy during 18 months of follow-up defined stable disease.

This receptor was taken from a woman in her 30s with Graves' hyperthyroidism. Material: blood. The chain carries TRBV13 and TRBJ1-6, with 10 bases lining up with TRBD1. The CDR3 loop is CASSLRDRGLSPLHF. In DNA form, the CDR3 reads TGTGCCAGCAGCTTAAGGGACAGGGGTTTGTCACCCCTCCACTTT.